These T cell receptor beta chains were read from a single sample in a study of blood T cells in healthy people across ages. TCRdb passed the 5' RACE reads through MiXCR, listing each CDR3 protein once. The table records 600,000 to 650,000 distinct CDR3 sequences, about 54% of them present only once. The source material was blood. All receptors derive from a man aged 60-69 years in good health. Each CDR3 is given with its conserved first and last residue. A D gene is named only where the DNA matches it firmly. Not every row has a clone size; where given, it reads once, few, many or a size class.

clone_size j_call v_call d_call cdr3_nt cdr3_aa
few TRBJ1-4 TRBV6-1 TRBD1 TGTGCCAGCGGGGGACAGAAGAATGAAAAACTGTTTTTT CASGGQKNEKLFF
. TRBJ2-1 TRBV11-2 TRBD1 TGTGCCAGCAGCTTAGATCTGGTGGACAGGGAGGAGGGCAATGAGCAGTTCTTC CASSLDLVDREEGNEQFF
once TRBJ1-2 TRBV4-2 TRBD1 TGTGCCAGCAGCCAAGAAGGGACAGGCTCCTATGGCTACACCTTC CASSQEGTGSYGYTF
. TRBJ2-5 TRBV12-3/TRBV12-4 TRBD1 TGTGCCAGCGGACCCAGGGGGCGGGAGACCCAGTACTTC CASGPRGRETQYF
. TRBJ2-3 TRBV5-1 . TGCGCCAGCAGCCTATGGGACTTAAGCACAGATACGCAGTATTTT CASSLWDLSTDTQYF
. TRBJ2-7 TRBV20-1 . TGCAGTGCTAGAGATCCTCTGGGAAGCTCCTACGAGCAGTACTTC CSARDPLGSSYEQYF
. TRBJ2-3 TRBV20-1 TRBD2 TGCAGTGCTAGTGCTAGCGGGGGAAACACAGATACGCAGTATTTT CSASASGGNTDTQYF
. TRBJ1-2 TRBV20-1 . TGCAGTGCTAACCCGGGCGTTGGCTATGGCTACACCTTC CSANPGVGYGYTF
. TRBJ2-5 TRBV20-1 . TGCAGTGCTAGGGGAAACCCTGGGGAGACCCAGTACTTC CSARGNPGETQYF
. TRBJ1-5 TRBV10-3 . TGTGCCATCAGACAGGGCGAATATCAGCCCCAGCATTTT CAIRQGEYQPQHF
few TRBJ2-7 TRBV21-1 . TGTGCCAGCTTAGGCCGACCATGCGAGCAGTACTTC CASLGRPCEQYF
. TRBJ2-3 TRBV3-1 . TGTGCCAGCAGCCAAGGACGAGGACTCCAAACAGATACGCAGTATTTT CASSQGRGLQTDTQYF
. TRBJ2-3 TRBV12-5 . TGTGCTAGTGGTCCCCCACACCTGGAGCCAGATACGCAGTATTTT CASGPPHLEPDTQYF
. TRBJ2-6 TRBV3-1 . TGTGCCAGCAGCCAAGATCCTTGGGGTCGCTCTGGGGCCAACGTCCTGACTTTC CASSQDPWGRSGANVLTF
. TRBJ2-5 TRBV10-3 . TGTGCCATCAGTGAGTCGTCTATCGGAGAGACCCAGTACTTC CAISESSIGETQYF
once TRBJ2-5 TRBV28 . TGTGCCAACAGTTTATTGAGGAGCGTCGAGACCCAGTACTTC CANSLLRSVETQYF
. TRBJ2-1 TRBV11-2 . TGTGCCAGCAGCTTACGGTTTGGGGGGAACAATGAGCAGTTCTTC CASSLRFGGNNEQFF
many TRBJ2-5 TRBV5-1 TRBD1 TGTGCCAGCAGCTACGGACAGGGCCAAGAGACCCAGTACTTC CASSYGQGQETQYF
once TRBJ2-3 TRBV20-1 TRBD2 TGCAGTTACCTAGCGGGGGGGATTTCAGATACGCAGTATTTT CSYLAGGISDTQYF
. TRBJ1-6 TRBV5-5 . TGTGCCAGCAGCTCGACAGTGAATTCACCCCTCCACTTT CASSSTVNSPLHF
few TRBJ2-3 TRBV7-2 . TGTGCCAGCAGCTTAGGGCGCAGGGCCGCAGATACGCAGTATTTT CASSLGRRAADTQYF
. TRBJ1-4 TRBV4-1 . TGCGCCAGCAGCCAAACCCCCTCGCAGGGACATAATGAAAAACTGTTTTTT CASSQTPSQGHNEKLFF
. TRBJ2-1 TRBV7-9 . TGTGCCAGCAGCCCGCCGGTTGGGGACAATGAGCAGTTCTTC CASSPPVGDNEQFF
few TRBJ2-5 TRBV20-1 TRBD1 TGCAGTGCTCACCCAGGACAGGGCCCCCAAGAGACCCAGTACTTC CSAHPGQGPQETQYF
. TRBJ2-5 TRBV20-1 . TGCAGTTACTCAGCGGACAGCGACCAAGAGACCCAGTACTTC CSYSADSDQETQYF
. TRBJ2-3 TRBV27 . TGTGCCAGCAGTTTCGGTAGCAGGACAACAGATACGCAGTATTTT CASSFGSRTTDTQYF
. TRBJ2-5 TRBV20-1 TRBD2 TGCAGTGCTGGCCTCGGCGGGGGGTCAGAGACCCAGTACTTC CSAGLGGGSETQYF
. TRBJ2-1 TRBV19 TRBD1 TGTGCCAGTAGGAAACCCCAGGGGGCAGAGTACAATGAGCAGTTCTTC CASRKPQGAEYNEQFF
few TRBJ2-3 TRBV10-3 TRBD2 TGTGCCATCAGTGGTGGCGCTAGCGGGGGGAGCACAGATACGCAGTATTTT CAISGGASGGSTDTQYF
. TRBJ1-1 TRBV20-1 . TGCAGTGCTAGGGGGACACCCGACACTGAAGCTTTCTTT CSARGTPDTEAFF
few TRBJ2-1 TRBV20-1 . TGCAGTGCTAGAGGAGCCTCCTACAATGAGCAGTTCTTC CSARGASYNEQFF
. TRBJ2-7 TRBV6-6 . TGTGCCAGCAGTTACTCTGGGATCTACGAGCAGTACTTC CASSYSGIYEQYF
many TRBJ2-7 TRBV25-1 . TGTGCCAGCAGTGTCAAAGGGCAACCTCGCGAGCAGTACTTC CASSVKGQPREQYF
once TRBJ2-4 TRBV4-1 . TGCGCCAGCAGCTCTCCGGAGGTTGGTAACATTCAGTACTTC CASSSPEVGNIQYF
. TRBJ2-7 TRBV27 TRBD2 TGTGCCAGCAGTATTAGCGGGGGAACCTACTACGAGCAGTACTTC CASSISGGTYYEQYF
. TRBJ2-3 TRBV12-3/TRBV12-4 TRBD2 TGTGCCAGCAGTCCGGGACTAGCGGACGCAGATACGCAGTATTTT CASSPGLADADTQYF
. TRBJ2-2 TRBV10-3 . TGTGCCATCAGTGAGTCTAGTCCGAGCACCGGGGAGCTGTTTTTT CAISESSPSTGELFF
. TRBJ1-2 TRBV5-4 . TGTGCCAGCAGCTTGGTGTCCATGTCTGGCTACACCTTC CASSLVSMSGYTF
few TRBJ2-5 TRBV6-2/TRBV6-3 TRBD2 TGTGCCAGCAGTTATTGGACCGGACTAGGGCGAGAGACCCAGTACTTC CASSYWTGLGRETQYF
. TRBJ2-5 TRBV24-1 . TGTGCCACCAGTGATTCGCGTGGCGGGGAGACCCAGTACTTC CATSDSRGGETQYF
. TRBJ1-4 TRBV19 TRBD1 TGTGCCAGTAGTAGGGGACAGCTTAATGAAAAACTGTTTTTT CASSRGQLNEKLFF
. TRBJ2-1 TRBV7-8 TRBD2 TGTGCCAGCAGCCGACGACTACCAGCGGGGGGTTCATTCGATGAGCAGTTCTTC CASSRRLPAGGSFDEQFF
few TRBJ2-1 TRBV12-3/TRBV12-4 TRBD2 TGTGCCAGCAGTACTAGCGGGGGGGCATTTGGTGAGCAGTTCTTC CASSTSGGAFGEQFF
. TRBJ2-3 TRBV2 TRBD1 TGTGCCAGCAGTGGGACAGGAGGTACGCAGTATTTT CASSGTGGTQYF
. TRBJ2-7 TRBV5-1 TRBD2 TGCGCCAGCAGCGACGGGACTAGCTCCTACGAGCAGTACTTC CASSDGTSSYEQYF
few TRBJ2-7 TRBV5-1 . TGCGCCAGCAGCCTCTTTCAATTAGCGGTAGCATACGAGCAGTACTTC CASSLFQLAVAYEQYF
few TRBJ1-4 TRBV7-9 . TGTGCCAGCAGCCGTACATCGGGGAATGAAAAACTGTTTTTT CASSRTSGNEKLFF
. TRBJ2-1 TRBV11-2 TRBD2 TGTGCCAGCAGCTTACAAACGGGGGGGAACAATGAGCAGTTCTTC CASSLQTGGNNEQFF
. TRBJ2-5 TRBV28 . TGTGCCAGTCAACTAGCCGGGGAGACCCAGTACTTC CASQLAGETQYF
. TRBJ2-6 TRBV28 . TGTGTCAGCAGCTATTTACTTGGCTCTGGGGCCAACGTCCTGACTTTC CVSSYLLGSGANVLTF
. TRBJ2-1 TRBV7-6 . TGTGCTAGCAGCTTACTGGGGGACAAGAGGTTCTTC CASSLLGDKRFF
. TRBJ2-7 TRBV6-2/TRBV6-3 . TGTGCCAGCAGTGCCTCGGGGCTCTACGAGCAGTACTTC CASSASGLYEQYF
once TRBJ1-2 TRBV7-8 . TGTGCCAGCAGCCCCGGGGAGGGTCAGGATGGCTACACCTTC CASSPGEGQDGYTF
. TRBJ1-2 TRBV5-1 . TGCGCCAGCAGCTTGAGTTCAGTGGATGGCTACACCTTC CASSLSSVDGYTF
few TRBJ1-1 TRBV5-1 . TGCGCCAGCAGCTTGGCGGGACAAAGGAACACTGAAGCTTTCTTT CASSLAGQRNTEAFF
. TRBJ2-7 TRBV20-1 TRBD2 TGCAGTGCTAGAGAATCCCTAGCGGGGTACGAGCAGTACTTC CSARESLAGYEQYF
. TRBJ1-3 TRBV28 . TGTGCCAGCAGTCCTTGGAGGGACTCTGGAAACACCATATATTTT CASSPWRDSGNTIYF